This TCR beta chain was profiled in a study of cytomegalovirus exposure and HLA in healthy donors. The study, taken as a whole, reports: No immune exposure information besides CMV serostatus was available. The study assumed roughly uniform donor sequencing depth for presence/absence analyses. An analysis that was carried out later associated 17,000 or so TCR beta sequences with HLA alleles at 0.05 false discovery rate.

The germline gives CDR1 MNHNS, CDR2 SASEGT. This CDR3 region has 14 residues. The ends were cut back, 6 bases at V and 4 bases at J, with 12 bases in the middle. A multiplex PCR was run with 60 Vbeta primers and 13 Jbeta primers. Method: immunoSEQ multiplex PCR; TCRdb's copy keeps in-frame clones and lacks some. The data hold 150,000 to 200,000 clones, with 60% to 75% observed a single time. This clone was detected a few times. Its antigen is still unknown. Material for sequencing was PBMCs. This chain links TRBV6-1 with TRBJ1-4; a possible D gene is TRBD1 (5 bases). This clonotype was obtained from a woman in her fifties or sixties in good health and CMV-seropositive. The CDR3: CASRAGNHNEKLFF. DNA for the CDR3: TGTGCCAGCAGGGCAGGGAATCATAATGAAAAACTGTTTTTT.